This T cell receptor beta chain was recorded in a study of cytomegalovirus exposure and HLA in healthy donors. With 60 Vbeta and 13 Jbeta primers, the PCR was carried out. Some clones are missing from TCRdb's copy, which holds only in-frame ones; the method was immunoSEQ multiplex PCR. Of approximately 280,000 clones detected, around 86% appear once; the ten largest clones hold almost 4%. With V trimmed by 6 bases and J by 4 bases, 8 bases remained unmatched. Per germline, CDR1 SQVTM and CDR2 ANQGSEA. This CDR3 spans 14 amino acids. Overall study results and limits: An analysis that was carried out later associated some 17,000 TCR beta sequences with HLA alleles at 0.05 false discovery rate. When analyzed later, the rates of TCR association showed variation by HLA locus, with DRB1 the most and HLA-C the fewest. Trimming of TCR beta V- and J-genes showed a link, identified in a later analysis, to a missense DCLRE1C variant.

With regard to this clone: Its antigen is currently unknown.

The sequenced sample consisted of PBMCs. The chain carries TRBV29-1 and TRBJ2-1; 8 bases match TRBD1. The source of this sequence is a man between 35 and 55 years old in good health and CMV-seropositive. This CDR3 is CSVGTGGTYNEQFF. CDR3 bases: TGCAGCGTGGGGACAGGCGGGACGTACAATGAGCAGTTCTTC.